The 17 T cell receptor beta chains listed next were all sequenced from one sample in a study of blood T cell repertoires in COVID-19. Sequencing used immunoSEQ multiplex PCR; TCRdb keeps in-frame clones, though not all of them. Here the sample spans just over 95,000 clones, around 81% being singletons. Sequenced sample: peripheral blood. The receptors were sampled from a man between 60 and 75 years old with acute or convalescent COVID-19.

The J gene is TRBJ1-4, the V gene TRBV2; no reliable D call. This CDR3 spans 11 amino acids. The germline CDR1 and CDR2 sequences are SNHLY and FYNNEI. The V end was cut by 6 bases, the J end by 7 bases, with 6 bases between. DNA of the CDR3: TGTGCCAGCAGAGACTTTGAAAAACTGTTTTTT. Amino acids: CASRDFEKLFF. The variable domain in full, with the rest retrieved from reference TRBV2 and TRBJ1-4, is EPEVTQTPSHQVTQMGQEVILRCVPISNHLYFYWYRQILGQKVEFLVSFYNNEISEKSEIFDDQFSVERPDGSNFTLKIRSTKLEDSAMYFCASRDFEKLFFGSGTQLSVL.

V gene TRBV12-3 or TRBV12-4 combines with J gene TRBJ1-1, with D perhaps matching TRBD1 (5 bases). This CDR3 region has 13 residues. V dropped 2 bases and J dropped 8 bases, with 12 bases sitting between them. For the CDR3, the DNA is TGTGCCAGCAGTTTAATCGGCGGGGCCGAAGCTTTCTTT. It specifies CASSLIGGAEAFF.

V is TRBV27 and J is TRBJ2-1; the D gene is possibly TRBD1 (10 bases). Trimming cost V 6 bases and J 4 bases, with 28 bases left between them. The CDR3 spans 19 residues. CDR1 is MNHEY, CDR2 SMNVEV, per germline (reference sequence). The CDR3 nucleotides are TGTGCCAGCAGATACGGGACAGGGGTAACTAGCGGGCCTTACAATGAGCAGTTCTTC. Encoded protein: CASRYGTGVTSGPYNEQFF.

The sample holds a few counts of this clone. The chain joins TRBV19 to TRBJ2-2; 8 bases align to TRBD2. The germline V gene has CDR1 LNHDA and CDR2 SQIVND (reference sequence). CDR3 length: 16 residues. The trim removed 4 bases at V and 0 bases at J, leaving 4 bases unmatched. CDR3 protein: CASSSEAGANTGELFF. The CDR3 DNA is TGTGCCAGTAGTAGTGAAGCGGGGGCGAACACCGGGGAGCTGTTTTTT.

The genes are TRBV24-1 and TRBJ1-2; tentative D call: TRBD1 (6 bases). V was clipped by 5 bases and J by 8 bases, with 14 bases between them. From germline, CDR1 is KGHDR and CDR2 SFDVKD. The CDR3 contains 13 residues. The CDR3 region has the DNA TGTGCCACCAGTGGGGACAAATACTTGGGCTACACCTTC. Translating it yields CATSGDKYLGYTF.

The J gene is TRBJ1-2, the V gene TRBV11-3; 10 nucleotides agree with TRBD1. CDR1 is SGHNT, CDR2 YENEEA, per germline. The CDR3 has 15 amino acids. V lost 4 bases and J lost 5; bases outside the gene matches: 7. CDR3 DNA: TGTGCCAGCAGCTCCCGGGACAGGGGACATTATGGCTACACCTTC. It codes for CASSSRDRGHYGYTF.

This chain uses TRBV6-5 with TRBJ1-3, with D tentatively TRBD1 (6 bases). CDR3 length: 15 amino acids. Germline assignment: CDR1 MNHEY and CDR2 SVGAGI. V lost 2 bases and J lost 4, with 12 bases in between. The CDR3 reads CASSYVSGAGNTIYF. CDR3 DNA sequence: TGTGCCAGCAGTTACGTTTCAGGGGCCGGAAACACCATATATTTT.

The chain employs TRBV3-1 (or the pseudogene TRBV3-2) and TRBJ1-2; 7 bases are shared with TRBD1. The germline V gene encodes CDR1 LGHDT and CDR2 YNNKEL (reference sequence). Trimming took 6 bases from V and 4 from J; bases not matched to a gene: 14. The CDR3 runs to 16 residues. DNA for the CDR3: TGTGCCAGCAGTGATACAAACAGGGGAATTGGCTATGGCTACACCTTC. It codes for CASSDTNRGIGYGYTF.

V is TRBV29-1 and J is TRBJ2-2, with TRBD2 identical over 7 bases. Germline CDR1 is SQVTM and CDR2 is ANQGSEA. The V and J ends lost 7 bases and 4 bases, in that order; junction bases with no gene match: 3. This CDR3 has 12 amino acids. CDR3 coding DNA: TGCAGCGGACAGCGGGGCACCGGGGAGCTGTTTTTT. Its translation: CSGQRGTGELFF.

The chain combines TRBV3-1 (or the pseudogene TRBV3-2) with TRBJ1-2, with TRBD1 matching over 12 bases. CDR1 and CDR2 from the germline V gene are LGHDT and YNNKEL (reference sequence). V gave up 3 bases and J gave up 2 bases; unmatched junction bases: 1. The length of the CDR3 is 15 residues. Written as DNA, the CDR3 is TGTGCCAGCAGCCAGGGACAGGGGGCGAACTATGGCTACACCTTC. This codes for CASSQGQGANYGYTF.

The chain carries TRBV6-6 and TRBJ1-3; D unclear. Germline values: CDR1 MNHNY, CDR2 SVGAGI (reference sequence). The CDR3 loop spans 17 amino acids. Trimming cost V 5 bases and J 1 base, with 18 bases left between them. The CDR3 DNA is TGTGCCAGCAGTCGTACCCGCCCGACAAATTCTGGAAACACCATATATTTT. Translated: CASSRTRPTNSGNTIYF.

This rearrangement joins TRBV10-3 to TRBJ2-7; D remains ambiguous. The CDR3 has 14 amino acids. The V end lost 0 bases, the J end lost 4 bases, and 10 bases lay between the germline ends. In germline, CDR1 is ENHRY, CDR2 SYGVKD. CDR3 residues: CAISESTTPYEQYV. CDR3 bases: TGTGCCATCAGTGAGTCGACAACTCCTTACGAGCAGTACGTC.

The V and J genes are TRBV3-1 (or the pseudogene TRBV3-2) and TRBJ1-3; D unclear. Trimming stripped 1 base from V and 1 base from J, with 8 bases between. This CDR3 spans 15 amino acids. The germline V gene encodes CDR1 LGHDT and CDR2 YNNKEL (reference sequence). The CDR3 sequence is CASSQVLTSGNTIYF. The CDR3 DNA is TGTGCCAGCAGCCAAGTCTTGACATCTGGAAACACCATATATTTT.

The J gene is TRBJ1-2, the V gene TRBV7-2; weak D call: TRBD1 (6 bases). Germline V gene data show CDR1 as SGHTA and CDR2 as FQGNSA. The germline V and J ends were trimmed by 5 bases and 4 bases, with 14 bases remaining between them. The CDR3 has 14 residues. For the CDR3, the DNA is TGTGCCAGCAGCCAAGGGGGGGTGGGCTATGGCTACACCTTC. Its protein product is CASSQGGVGYGYTF. Supplemented by reference TRBV7-2 and TRBJ1-2, the full variable domain reads GAGVSQSPSNKVTEKGKDVELRCDPISGHTALYWYRQSLGQGLEFLIYFQGNSAPDKSGLPSDRFSAERTGGSVSTLTIQRTQQEDSAVYLCASSQGGVGYGYTFGSGTRLTVV.

The chain couples TRBV21-1 to TRBJ1-2. TRBV21-1 constitutes a pseudogene. The CDR3 length is 11 residues. The CDR3 protein is CASSNVSGYTF. The CDR3 bases are TGTGCCAGCAGCAACGTTTCTGGCTACACCTTC.

The genes are TRBV4-2 and TRBJ1-1, with 8 bases lining up with TRBD1. With V trimmed by 4 bases and J by 3 bases, 4 bases remained unmatched. Germline V gene sequence: CDR1 LGHNA, CDR2 YNFKEQ. The CDR3 contains 14 residues. DNA for the CDR3: TGTGCCAGCAGCCCCCCGGGACAGGACACTGAAGCTTTCTTT. Residues: CASSPPGQDTEAFF.

This clone came up once. The chain uses TRBV3-1 (or the pseudogene TRBV3-2) and TRBJ1-2; 7 nucleotides match TRBD1. The V segment lost 1 base and the J segment 2 bases; nucleotides outside the gene matches: 7. From germline, CDR1 is LGHDT and CDR2 YNNKEL (reference sequence). This CDR3 contains 16 residues. CDR3 sequence (DNA): TGTGCCAGCAGCCAAGGGTTAACAGGGGCGAACTATGGCTACACCTTC. It encodes CASSQGLTGANYGYTF.